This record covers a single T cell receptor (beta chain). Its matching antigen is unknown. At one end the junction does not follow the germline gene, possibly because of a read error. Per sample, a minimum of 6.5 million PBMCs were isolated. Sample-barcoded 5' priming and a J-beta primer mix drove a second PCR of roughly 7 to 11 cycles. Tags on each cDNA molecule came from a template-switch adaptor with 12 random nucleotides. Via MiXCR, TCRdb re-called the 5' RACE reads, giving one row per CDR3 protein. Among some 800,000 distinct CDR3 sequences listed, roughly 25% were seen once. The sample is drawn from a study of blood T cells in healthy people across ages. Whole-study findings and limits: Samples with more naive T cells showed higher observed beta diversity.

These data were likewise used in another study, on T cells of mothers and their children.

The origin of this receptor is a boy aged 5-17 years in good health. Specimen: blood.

CDR3 residues: CATSASDRGQPSGEQFF. Written as DNA, the CDR3 is TGTGCCACCAGTGCGTCGGATCGGGGACAGCCCTCGGGTGAGCAGTTCTTC. The chain combines TRBV10-3 with TRBJ2-1, with 7 nucleotides matching TRBD1. The germline gives CDR1 ENHRY, CDR2 SYGVKD. The CDR3 is made up of 17 amino acids.